Below are 27 T cell receptor beta chains sequenced from a single sample in a study of cytomegalovirus exposure and HLA in healthy donors. In the PCR, 60 Vbeta and 13 Jbeta primers were used. Using immunoSEQ multiplex PCR, the repertoire was profiled, and TCRdb retains in-frame clones only, with some absent. This sample's table has more than 90,000 clones. The specimen sequenced was PBMCs. These TCRs come from a man between 40 and 49 years old in good health and CMV-seropositive.

This chain connects TRBV27 to TRBJ2-3; 10 bases line up with TRBD2. This CDR3 comprises 14 residues. The germline V gene has CDR1 MNHEY and CDR2 SMNVEV (reference sequence). J lost 4 bases, V lost 5 bases, and 3 bases had no gene match. This CDR3 reads CASSPSGSADTQYF. The CDR3, as DNA: TGTGCCAGCAGTCCTAGCGGGAGCGCAGATACGCAGTATTTT.

The chain joins TRBV7-9 to TRBJ2-1; a possible D gene is TRBD2 (6 bases). Germline loops: CDR1 SEHNR, CDR2 FQNEAQ (reference sequence). Deletions cut 6 bases from V and 13 bases from J, with 16 bases between. This CDR3 comprises 12 residues. The CDR3 DNA sequence: TGTGCCAGCAGTCTAGGAGGGAATCTCCAGTTCTTC. Translated: CASSLGGNLQFF.

The J gene is TRBJ2-7, the V gene TRBV19, with TRBD1 matching over 10 bases. CDR1 is LNHDA, CDR2 SQIVND, per germline (reference sequence). The trim removed 10 bases at V and 3 bases at J, leaving 12 bases unmatched. The CDR3 has 15 amino acids. The CDR3 is CATGRPGTGDYEQYF. CDR3 sequence (DNA): TGTGCCACCGGAAGACCCGGGACAGGGGACTACGAGCAGTACTTC.

This rearrangement joins TRBV4-1 to TRBJ2-7, with D possibly TRBD2 on 6 matching bases. CDR1 is MGHRA and CDR2 is YSYEKL in the germline V gene. V was shortened by 5 bases and J by 5 bases, with 13 bases between the two germline ends. The CDR3 spans 13 residues. The CDR3 sequence: CASSIKEGNEQYF. CDR3 nucleotide sequence: TGCGCCAGCAGCATAAAGGAGGGGAACGAGCAGTACTTC.

The V and J genes are TRBV28 and TRBJ2-3; 7 positions match TRBD2. V gave up 5 bases and J gave up 1 base; unmatched junction bases: 15. CDR3 length: 18 residues. The germline V gene has CDR1 MDHEN and CDR2 SYDVKM. The CDR3 nucleotides are TGTGCCAGCAGTCCATTGTCCGTCGCGGGAGCAGGCACAGATACGCAGTATTTT. The encoded protein is CASSPLSVAGAGTDTQYF.

The chain couples TRBV4-3 to TRBJ2-5, with 10 nucleotides matching TRBD2. V trimming: 4 bases; J trimming: 5 bases; junction bases outside the gene matches: 10. The CDR3 is 16 amino acids. Per germline, CDR1 LGHNA and CDR2 YSLEER. CDR3 DNA sequence: TGCGCCAGCAGCCTGACTAGCGGGTCCCCCGGGGAGACCCAGTACTTC. This codes for CASSLTSGSPGETQYF.

The rearrangement joins TRBV5-8 to TRBJ2-1, with 11 bases matching TRBD2. J gave up 0 bases and V 4 bases, and 12 bases lay outside the gene matches. The germline gives CDR1 SGHTS, CDR2 YDEGEE. This CDR3 region has 19 residues. The CDR3 DNA sequence: TGTGCCAGCAGCACTATGCCCTTCACTAGCGGGAGCTCCTACAATGAGCAGTTCTTC. It is translated as CASSTMPFTSGSSYNEQFF.

The J gene is TRBJ1-4, the V gene TRBV5-1; possibly TRBD1 for D (5 bases). Germline lookup yields CDR1 SGHRS and CDR2 YFSETQ. The CDR3 has 15 amino acids. Trimming shortened V by 3 bases and J by 5 bases, and 14 bases separated the two germline ends. The CDR3 loop reads CASSCQSDRNEKLFF. The CDR3 nucleotides read TGCGCCAGCAGCTGTCAATCCGACAGAAATGAAAAACTGTTTTTT. Full variable domain (outside the CDR3, taken from reference TRBV5-1 and TRBJ1-4): KAGVTQTPRYLIKTRGQQVTLSCSPISGHRSVSWYQQTPGQGLQFLFEYFSETQRNKGNFPGRFSGRQFSNSRSEMNVSTLELGDSALYLCASSCQSDRNEKLFFGSGTQLSVL.

The chain's CDR3 is CASSQGQGVSYEQYF. CDR3 DNA: TGCGCCAGCAGCCAAGGACAGGGGGTCTCCTACGAGCAGTACTTC. The gene calls are TRBV4-3 and TRBJ2-7; 9 bases fit TRBD1. V was clipped by 1 base and J by 0 bases; unmatched bases: 1. Germline loops: CDR1 LGHNA, CDR2 YSLEER. The CDR3 is 15 amino acids.

J is TRBJ2-5 and V is TRBV7-2, with D unresolved. Germline V gives CDR1 SGHTA, CDR2 FQGNSA. V dropped 6 bases and J dropped 4 bases, with 18 bases sitting between them. The length of the CDR3 is 15 residues. The CDR3 is CASSSPTSTPETQYF. The CDR3 DNA follows: TGTGCCAGCAGTTCGCCGACATCCACTCCAGAGACCCAGTACTTC.

V and J are TRBV28 and TRBJ1-2; 7 bases fit TRBD1. Trimming removed 5 bases from V and 2 bases from J; junction bases left unmatched: 2. The CDR3 totals 13 residues. Germline loops: CDR1 MDHEN, CDR2 SYDVKM. The CDR3 spells CASSPTGNYGYTF. The CDR3 DNA is TGTGCCAGCAGTCCGACAGGGAACTATGGCTACACCTTC.

This chain connects TRBV7-9 to TRBJ2-7; D perhaps matches TRBD2 (6 bases). The V end was cut by 6 bases, the J end by 3 bases, with 18 bases between. The germline gives CDR1 SEHNR, CDR2 FQNEAQ (reference sequence). The CDR3 consists of 15 residues. Written as DNA, the CDR3 is TGTGCCAGCAGGCCGGTGGGGGGACTCTACTACGAGCAGTACTTC. Translation gives CASRPVGGLYYEQYF.

This chain uses TRBV6-5 with TRBJ1-2; a weak D match, TRBD1 (6 bases). Per the germline V gene, CDR1 is MNHEY and CDR2 is SVGAGI. V was trimmed by 6 bases and J by 0 bases, leaving 8 bases between them. The CDR3 has 13 amino acids. CDR3 region: CASSRQANYGYTF. The CDR3 bases are TGTGCCAGCAGCCGACAGGCTAACTATGGCTACACCTTC.

V usage is TRBV7-9 and J usage is TRBJ1-4, with D maybe TRBD1 (6 bases). V dropped 4 bases and J dropped 0 bases, with 9 bases sitting between them. Looked up from germline, CDR1 is SEHNR and CDR2 is FQNEAQ (reference sequence). The CDR3 runs 15 residues. The CDR3 protein is CASSSQGPTNEKLFF. CDR3 sequence (DNA): TGTGCCAGCAGCTCGCAGGGGCCAACTAATGAAAAACTGTTTTTT.

The chain is built from TRBV5-1 and TRBJ2-7; D remains ambiguous. From germline, CDR1 is SGHRS and CDR2 YFSETQ. V was trimmed by 0 bases and J by 0 bases, leaving 10 bases between them. The CDR3 has 15 amino acids. The CDR3 region is CASSLGAESSYEQYF. The CDR3 DNA follows: TGCGCCAGCAGCTTGGGTGCGGAAAGCTCCTACGAGCAGTACTTC.

The chain carries TRBV19 and TRBJ2-7; D may be TRBD1 (6 bases). V lost 7 bases and J lost 2, with 18 bases in between. Germline V CDR1 and CDR2: LNHDA, SQIVND (reference sequence). The CDR3 contains 15 residues. CDR3 sequence reads: CASIRGKGHPYEQYF. CDR3 in DNA: TGTGCCAGTATAAGGGGGAAGGGGCATCCCTACGAGCAGTACTTC.

The chain employs TRBV19 and TRBJ2-1, with 9 bases identical to TRBD2. Germline V gene data show CDR1 as LNHDA and CDR2 as SQIVND (reference sequence). V shed 4 bases, J shed 9 bases, and the junction held 10 bases outside the gene matches. The CDR3 totals 15 residues. DNA of the CDR3: TGTGCCAGTAGTAACCTGGGACTAGCAGGGGGTGAGCAGTTCTTC. Protein product: CASSNLGLAGGEQFF. Supplemented by reference TRBV19 and TRBJ2-1, the full variable domain reads DGGITQSPKYLFRKEGQNVTLSCEQNLNHDAMYWYRQDPGQGLRLIYYSQIVNDFQKGDIAEGYSVSREKKESFPLTVTSAQKNPTAFYLCASSNLGLAGGEQFFGPGTRLTVL.

V and J are TRBV11-1 and TRBJ1-1; no reliable D call. The V and J ends lost 3 bases and 2 bases respectively, with 19 bases between them. This CDR3 contains 17 residues. Germline loops: CDR1 SGHAT, CDR2 FQDESV (reference sequence). In nucleotides, the CDR3 is TGTGCCAGCAGCTTTACGAGGGCGGGGTCTGTCAACACTGAAGCTTTCTTT. This translates into CASSFTRAGSVNTEAFF. The full variable domain, rest sourced from reference TRBV11-1 and TRBJ1-1, is EAEVAQSPRYKITEKSQAVAFWCDPISGHATLYWYRQILGQGPELLVQFQDESVVDDSQLPKDRFSAERLKGVDSTLKIQPAELGDSAMYLCASSFTRAGSVNTEAFFGQGTRLTVV.

This chain joins TRBV28 and TRBJ2-3, with D tentatively TRBD1 (6 bases). V gave up 3 bases and J gave up 0 bases, with 10 bases separating them. CDR1 is MDHEN, CDR2 SYDVKM, per germline. This CDR3 contains 15 residues. CDR3 loop: CASSLGASSTDTQYF. For the CDR3, the DNA is TGTGCCAGCAGTTTGGGGGCTTCTAGCACAGATACGCAGTATTTT.

V usage is TRBV2 and J usage is TRBJ2-7; D ambiguous. The germline CDR1 and CDR2 sequences are SNHLY and FYNNEI. The ends were cut back, 3 bases at V and 7 bases at J, with 10 bases in the middle. This CDR3 is 12 amino acids long. The CDR3, as DNA: TGTGCCAGCAGTGATCTTTATCGTGAGCAGTACTTC. This encodes CASSDLYREQYF.

This rearrangement joins TRBV19 to TRBJ2-1; a weak D match, TRBD1 (5 bases). Trimming left V 3 bases short and J 12 bases short, with 15 bases between. This CDR3 is built from 13 residues. The V gene's germline CDR1 is LNHDA and CDR2 SQIVND (reference sequence). CDR3 region: CASSIAAERGQFF. In nucleotides, the CDR3 is TGTGCCAGTAGTATCGCCGCGGAAAGGGGGCAGTTCTTC.

The V call is TRBV2, the J call TRBJ2-5; TRBD2 aligns across 7 bases. The J call is doubtful: the DNA matches TRBJ2-7 better. Germline V gene sequence: CDR1 SNHLY, CDR2 FYNNEI. The CDR3 spans 12 residues. Here the CDR3 reads CASGGEPYEQYF. The CDR3 DNA reads TGTGCCAGCGGGGGGGAACCCTACGAGCAGTACTTC.

The chain has TRBV7-9 and TRBJ1-1, with unresolved D. Between the trimmed V and J ends, which lost 4 bases and 7 bases, there was a span of 10 bases. Germline V gene lookup returns CDR1 SEHNR and CDR2 FQNEAQ (reference sequence). The CDR3 is 12 residues long. The CDR3 DNA follows: TGTGCCAGCAGCTCCCGACAACTTGAAGCTTTCTTT. Residues: CASSSRQLEAFF.

The chain links TRBV5-4 to TRBJ2-5; 9 nucleotides match TRBD2. The CDR3 runs 20 residues. Trimming took 1 base from V and 4 from J; bases not matched to a gene: 20. Germline V gene sequence: CDR1 SGHNT, CDR2 YYREEE (reference sequence). The CDR3 DNA sequence: TGTGCCAGCAGCTTGTATGGGGAGATCGCGGGAGGGCCAGGGGGAGAGACCCAGTACTTC. Protein product: CASSLYGEIAGGPGGETQYF.

This sequence joins TRBV28 and TRBJ2-7; no firm D call. The CDR3 has 13 residues. Germline V gene sequence: CDR1 MDHEN, CDR2 SYDVKM. V lost 3 bases, J lost 4 bases, and 10 bases lay in between. CDR3 coding DNA: TGTGCCAGCAGTTTGGGCGAAACATACGAGCAGTACTTC. This sequence encodes CASSLGETYEQYF.

The J gene is TRBJ2-7, the V gene TRBV5-1, with D possibly TRBD1 on 6 matching bases. The CDR3 runs to 16 residues. CDR1 and CDR2 from the germline V gene are SGHRS and YFSETQ. V dropped 1 base and J dropped 6 bases, with 20 bases sitting between them. CDR3 region: CASSLYAAGAYPEQYF. The CDR3 DNA reads TGCGCCAGCAGCTTGTATGCGGCAGGGGCATACCCCGAGCAGTACTTC.

The chain employs TRBV11-3 and TRBJ2-3; 7 bases fit TRBD1. Germline values: CDR1 SGHNT, CDR2 YENEEA. After removal of 0 bases from V and 5 bases from J, the junction contained 5 bases not matched to a gene. This CDR3 is built from 15 residues. The CDR3 nucleotides read TGTGCCAGCAGCTTAGATGGGACAGATGAAGATACGCAGTATTTT. Its translation is CASSLDGTDEDTQYF.